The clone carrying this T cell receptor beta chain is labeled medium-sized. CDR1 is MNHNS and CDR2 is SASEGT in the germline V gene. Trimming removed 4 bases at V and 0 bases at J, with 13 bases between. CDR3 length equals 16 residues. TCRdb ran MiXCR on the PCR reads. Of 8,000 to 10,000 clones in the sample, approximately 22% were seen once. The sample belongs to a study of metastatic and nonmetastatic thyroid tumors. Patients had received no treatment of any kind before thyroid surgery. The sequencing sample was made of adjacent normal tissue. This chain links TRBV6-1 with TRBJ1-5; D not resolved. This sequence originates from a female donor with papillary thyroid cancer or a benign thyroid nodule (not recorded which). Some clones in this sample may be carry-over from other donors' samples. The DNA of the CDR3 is TGTGCCAGCAGTGTGTACGGAGGGTATAGCAATCAGCCCCAGCATTTT. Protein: CASSVYGGYSNQPQHF.